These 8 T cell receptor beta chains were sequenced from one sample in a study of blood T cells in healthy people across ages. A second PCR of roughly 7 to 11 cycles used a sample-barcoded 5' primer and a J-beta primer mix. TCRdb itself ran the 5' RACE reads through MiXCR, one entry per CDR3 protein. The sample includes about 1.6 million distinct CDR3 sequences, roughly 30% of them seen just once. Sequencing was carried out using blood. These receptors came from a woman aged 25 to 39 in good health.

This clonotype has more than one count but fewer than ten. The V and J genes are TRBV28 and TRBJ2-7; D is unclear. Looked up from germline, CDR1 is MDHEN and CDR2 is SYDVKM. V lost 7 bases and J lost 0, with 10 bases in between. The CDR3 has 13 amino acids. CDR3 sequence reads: CASNPSPSYEQYF. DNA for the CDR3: TGTGCCAGCAACCCTTCTCCCTCCTACGAGCAGTACTTC.

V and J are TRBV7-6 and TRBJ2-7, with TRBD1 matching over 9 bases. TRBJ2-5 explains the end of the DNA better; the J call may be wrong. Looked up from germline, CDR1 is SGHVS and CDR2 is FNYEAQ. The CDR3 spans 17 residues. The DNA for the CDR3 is TGTGCCAGCAGCCTGAAGACAGGGGGGTTGGTATGGGAGACCCAGTACTTC. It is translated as CASSLKTGGLVWETQYF.

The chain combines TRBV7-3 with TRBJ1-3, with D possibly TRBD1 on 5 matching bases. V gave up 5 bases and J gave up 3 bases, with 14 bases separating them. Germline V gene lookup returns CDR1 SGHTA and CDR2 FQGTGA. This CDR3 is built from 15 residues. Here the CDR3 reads CASSLNGGYGNTIYF. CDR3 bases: TGTGCCAGCAGCCTAAACGGGGGATATGGAAACACCATATATTTT.

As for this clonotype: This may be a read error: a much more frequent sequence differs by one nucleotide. The CDR3 protein is CSATETNTEAFF. As DNA, the CDR3 is TGCAGTGCTACTGAGACGAACACTGAAGCTTTCTTT. The chain uses TRBV20-1 and TRBJ1-1; D uncertain. The V gene lost 4 bases and the J gene lost 1 base, with 7 bases spanning the gap. This CDR3 has 12 residues. From germline, CDR1 is DFQATT and CDR2 SNEGSKA (reference sequence).

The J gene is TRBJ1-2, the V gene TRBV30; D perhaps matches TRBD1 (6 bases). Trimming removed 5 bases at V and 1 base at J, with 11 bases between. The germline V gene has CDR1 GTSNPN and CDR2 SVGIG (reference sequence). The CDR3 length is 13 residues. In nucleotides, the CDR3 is TGTGCCTGGTATCGACAGGTTAACTATGGCTACACCTTC. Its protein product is CAWYRQVNYGYTF.

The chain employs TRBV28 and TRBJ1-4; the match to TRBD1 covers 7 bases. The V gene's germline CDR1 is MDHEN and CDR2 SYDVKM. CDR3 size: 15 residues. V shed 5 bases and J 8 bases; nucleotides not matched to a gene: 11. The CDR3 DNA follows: TGTGCCAGCAGTGGCAGCCCAGGGGGAGGGGAAAAACTGTTTTTT. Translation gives CASSGSPGGGEKLFF.

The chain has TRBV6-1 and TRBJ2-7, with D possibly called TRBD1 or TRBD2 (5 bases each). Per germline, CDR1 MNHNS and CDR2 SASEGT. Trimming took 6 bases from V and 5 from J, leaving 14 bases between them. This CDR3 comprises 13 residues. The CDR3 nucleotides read TGTGCCAGCAGAGGGACCCAAGCCCACGAGCAGTACTTC. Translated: CASRGTQAHEQYF.

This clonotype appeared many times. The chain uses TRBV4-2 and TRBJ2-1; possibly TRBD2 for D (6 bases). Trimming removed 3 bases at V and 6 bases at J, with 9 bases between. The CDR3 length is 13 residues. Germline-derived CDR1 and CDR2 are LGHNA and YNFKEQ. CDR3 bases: TGTGCCAGCAGCCAGGAACTAGCCAATGAGCAGTTCTTC. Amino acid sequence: CASSQELANEQFF.